This T cell receptor (beta chain) was identified in a study of cytomegalovirus exposure and HLA in healthy donors. Looking at the study overall: Among several hundred genotyped donors, 65% to 90% fell in the Caucasian-associated ancestry cluster.

The CDR3 extends over 13 amino acids. From germline, CDR1 is SNHLY and CDR2 FYNNEI. V lost 4 bases, J lost 4 bases, and 11 bases lay in between. 60 Vbeta and 13 Jbeta primers were used in PCR. Profiled with immunoSEQ multiplex PCR; TCRdb holds only in-frame clones, not every one. The table includes 160,000 or so clones, 85% detected once. This TCR was sampled from a woman aged 18 to 35 in good health and CMV-seronegative. Sample: PBMCs. The genes are TRBV2 and TRBJ2-7; maybe TRBD2 (6 bases). The CDR3 protein is CASSVRRVYEQYF. The CDR3 bases are TGTGCCAGCAGTGTGAGGAGGGTTTACGAGCAGTACTTC.